A single sample is the source of the 25 T cell receptor beta chains below, sequenced in a study of shared clonotypes between healthy human individuals. The method was immunoSEQ multiplex PCR; TCRdb's version includes in-frame clones alone and lacks a portion of them. The sample shows roughly 2.2 million clones, about 90% of them seen only once. Source material: naive CD4+ T cells from PBMCs. As to subset: CD45RA+ positively selected. These receptors were taken from a young man in good health. Some clones in this sample may be carry-over from other donors' samples.

The rearrangement uses TRBV6-4 and TRBJ1-2, with D possibly matching TRBD1 (5 bases). The CDR3 is made up of 14 amino acids. V lost 0 bases to trimming and J lost 6 bases, with 11 bases between them. Germline V CDR1 and CDR2: MRHNA, SNTAGT. The CDR3 reads CASSDSMGRHGYTF. CDR3 in DNA: TGTGCCAGCAGTGACTCTATGGGGCGTCATGGCTACACCTTC.

The chain has TRBV18 and TRBJ1-2, with a tentative D call TRBD1 (5 bases). Germline V gene lookup returns CDR1 KGHSH and CDR2 LQKENI. Trimming cost V 2 bases and J 7 bases, with 17 bases left between them. This CDR3 is 15 amino acids long. In DNA, the CDR3 is TGTGCCAGCTCACCAGTCCCAGGGCCCGCTCGTGGCTACACCTTC. This sequence encodes CASSPVPGPARGYTF.

About this clone: Within the sample, other DNA sequences also encode this same CDR3. Here the CDR3 reads CASSLGGNTDTQYF. The DNA for the CDR3 is TGCGCCAGCAGCTTGGGAGGAAACACAGATACGCAGTATTTT. The chain employs TRBV5-1 and TRBJ2-3; D remains unclear. The V end lost 0 bases, the J end lost 2 bases, and 7 bases lay between the germline ends. CDR1 is SGHRS, CDR2 YFSETQ, per germline. This CDR3 contains 14 residues.

This chain connects TRBV14 to TRBJ1-5; D call uncertain. The CDR3 runs 16 residues. The V end was cut by 1 base, the J end by 6 bases, with 16 bases between. Per the germline V gene, CDR1 is SGHDN and CDR2 is FVKESK. CDR3 sequence (DNA): TGTGCCAGCAGCCAAGTTAAGGACCCTACCCCTCAGCCCCAGCATTTT. Translating gives CASSQVKDPTPQPQHF.

This clone has just a few counts. The rearrangement joins TRBV11-1 to TRBJ1-1; D is ambiguous. CDR1 and CDR2 (germline): SGHAT, FQDESV (reference sequence). This CDR3 comprises 14 residues. Trimming left V 0 bases short and J 3 bases short, with 8 bases between. The CDR3 loop is CASSLAPDYTEAFF. DNA of the CDR3: TGTGCCAGCAGCTTAGCTCCAGACTACACTGAAGCTTTCTTT.

A few counts support this clone. The genes are TRBV2 and TRBJ1-2; perhaps TRBD1 as D (5 bases). The CDR3 is 11 residues long. V was trimmed by 8 bases and J by 8 bases, leaving 12 bases between them. CDR1 is SNHLY, CDR2 FYNNEI, per germline. The CDR3 loop reads CASSWEGGYTF. CDR3 coding DNA: TGTGCCAGCTCCTGGGAGGGGGGCTACACCTTC.

The chain combines TRBV7-9 with TRBJ1-2, with unresolved D. Per germline, CDR1 SEHNR and CDR2 FQNEAQ (reference sequence). V lost 3 bases, J lost 8 bases, and 4 bases lay in between. This CDR3 has 10 residues. CDR3 loop: CASSLRGYTF. CDR3 nucleotide sequence: TGTGCCAGCAGCTTGAGGGGCTACACCTTC.

This rearrangement joins TRBV7-2 to TRBJ1-2; maybe TRBD1 (5 bases). Germline assignment: CDR1 SGHTA and CDR2 FQGNSA. The V end was cut by 2 bases, the J end by 8 bases, with 21 bases between. The CDR3 length is 16 residues. The CDR3 DNA is TGTGCCAGCAGCTTAAACGGGGGTGCCTCCCCTCTGGGCTACACCTTC. Encoded protein: CASSLNGGASPLGYTF.

The chain links TRBV4-3 to TRBJ1-3; the D is unclear. Trimming took 0 bases from V and 3 from J, leaving 9 bases between them. The length of the CDR3 is 15 residues. Germline CDR1 LGHNA, CDR2 YSLEER. The CDR3 nucleotides are TGCGCCAGCAGCCAAGATAAGGGCGGTGGAAACACCATATATTTT. Protein: CASSQDKGGGNTIYF.

V usage is TRBV15 and J usage is TRBJ1-2; D possibly corresponds to TRBD1 (5 bases). Trimming pared 7 bases from V and 4 bases from J, leaving 16 bases between. CDR1 LNHNV and CDR2 YYDKDF come from the germline V gene (reference sequence). The CDR3 covers 14 residues. DNA of the CDR3: TGTGCCACCAAACCACCGGGGCCAATCTATGGCTACACCTTC. It yields the protein CATKPPGPIYGYTF.

The chain combines TRBV21-1 with TRBJ1-2; the DNA was not compared with TRBD1, the D call given in the table. TRBV21-1 is tagged as a pseudogene. This CDR3 region has 16 residues. CDR3 loop: CASSKDPTGGRGGYTF. The CDR3 nucleotides read TGTGCCAGCAGCAAAGACCCGACAGGGGGCCGAGGGGGCTACACCTTC.

The rearrangement joins TRBV7-7 to TRBJ2-2; D remains unclear. The CDR3 is made up of 13 amino acids. V was pared by 0 bases and J by 6 bases, with 5 bases between. Germline CDR1 SSHAT, CDR2 FNYEAQ (reference sequence). CDR3 DNA sequence: TGTGCCAGCAGCTTAGCATTTGCCGGGGAGCTGTTTTTT. Its translation: CASSLAFAGELFF.

CDR3 DNA: TGTGCCAGTAGTAGATGGGACAGGGGATTGGGAAACTACGAGCAGTACTTC. Translation gives CASSRWDRGLGNYEQYF. This chain connects TRBV19 to TRBJ2-7, with 10 bases lining up with TRBD1. The germline V gene has CDR1 LNHDA and CDR2 SQIVND (reference sequence). The CDR3 extends over 17 amino acids. Losses at the gene ends were 4 bases for V and 3 bases for J; bases not matched to a gene: 12. Complete variable domain (other parts from reference TRBV19 and TRBJ2-7): DGGITQSPKYLFRKEGQNVTLSCEQNLNHDAMYWYRQDPGQGLRLIYYSQIVNDFQKGDIAEGYSVSREKKESFPLTVTSAQKNPTAFYLCASSRWDRGLGNYEQYFGPGTRLTVT.

The rearrangement links TRBV11-3 to TRBJ2-3; 7 bases fit TRBD2. Germline V CDR1 and CDR2: SGHNT, YENEEA. V lost 1 base to trimming and J lost 0 bases; unmatched junction nucleotides: 7. The CDR3 runs 17 residues. The CDR3 here is CASSLGSAGTSTDTQYF. The CDR3 DNA reads as TGTGCCAGCAGCTTAGGGTCAGCGGGGACTAGCACAGATACGCAGTATTTT.

The sample holds one count of this clone. This chain uses TRBV6-1 with TRBJ2-1; D not certain. Germline CDR1 is MNHNS and CDR2 is SASEGT. The V gene lost 2 bases and the J gene lost 5 bases, with 10 bases spanning the gap. CDR3 length equals 14 residues. The CDR3 reads CASSEHLKNNEQFF. The CDR3 nucleotides are TGTGCCAGCAGTGAACACCTAAAAAACAATGAGCAGTTCTTC.

A word on this clone: The sample contains more than one DNA sequence encoding this CDR3. The CDR3 here is CASSVVPRAPYEQYF. The CDR3 region has the DNA TGTGCCAGCAGCGTAGTCCCGAGGGCCCCCTACGAGCAGTACTTC. The chain employs TRBV9 and TRBJ2-7; a possible D gene is TRBD2 (5 bases). From germline, CDR1 is SGDLS and CDR2 YYNGEE. The length of the CDR3 is 15 residues. V lost 0 bases and J 2 bases, leaving 12 bases between the germline ends. The full variable domain, rest sourced from reference TRBV9 and TRBJ2-7, is DSGVTQTPKHLITATGQRVTLRCSPRSGDLSVYWYQQSLDQGLQFLIQYYNGEERAKGNILERFSAQQFPDLHSELNLSSLELGDSALYFCASSVVPRAPYEQYFGPGTRLTVT.

The rearrangement links TRBV5-4 to TRBJ2-7, with 10 bases lining up with TRBD1. Germline trimming cut 4 bases from V and 2 bases from J; bases unmatched to any gene: 9. The CDR3 totals 16 residues. From germline, CDR1 is SGHNT and CDR2 YYREEE (reference sequence). The CDR3 nucleotides are TGTGCCAGCAGCCGTGGACAGGGGGGCTTACCCTACGAGCAGTACTTC. Translated, it gives CASSRGQGGLPYEQYF.

This clone was seen a single time. The chain has TRBV15 and TRBJ2-7, with 8 bases aligning to TRBD1. The CDR3 contains 16 residues. J gave up 3 bases and V 5 bases, and 12 bases lay outside the gene matches. In germline, CDR1 is LNHNV, CDR2 YYDKDF (reference sequence). In DNA, the CDR3 is TGTGCCACCAGCCAACCCCGCGGGACAGGCCGCTACGAGCAGTACTTC. The encoded protein is CATSQPRGTGRYEQYF.

Concerning this clone itself: Other DNA sequences from this sample encode an identical CDR3 as well. The chain has TRBV19 and TRBJ1-3, with TRBD1 as a possible D gene (5 bases). The CDR3 is made up of 15 amino acids. The V end was cut by 3 bases, the J end by 0 bases, with 9 bases between. Germline CDR1 is LNHDA and CDR2 is SQIVND (reference sequence). As DNA, the CDR3 is TGTGCCAGTAGTATGGGACGGTCCTCTGGAAACACCATATATTTT. Translation gives CASSMGRSSGNTIYF.

This clone turned up a few times. Other DNA sequences from this sample encode an identical CDR3 as well. This rearrangement joins TRBV20-1 to TRBJ2-5; D is uncertain. CDR3 length: 11 residues. Germline CDR1 DFQATT, CDR2 SNEGSKA (reference sequence). With 5 bases removed from V and 0 bases from J, the gap between germline ends came to 4 bases. CDR3 sequence reads: CSAPNQETQYF. DNA of the CDR3: TGCAGTGCTCCAAACCAAGAGACCCAGTACTTC.

The chain joins TRBV28 to TRBJ1-6; D might be TRBD1 (5 bases). Germline CDR1 is MDHEN and CDR2 is SYDVKM. There are 14 residues in the CDR3. V dropped 4 bases and J dropped 9 bases, with 13 bases sitting between them. CDR3 region: CASSSGASGSPLHF. The CDR3, as DNA: TGTGCCAGCAGTTCTGGGGCCTCGGGTTCACCCCTCCACTTT. The variable domain in full, completed from reference TRBV28 and TRBJ1-6, reads DVKVTQSSRYLVKRTGEKVFLECVQDMDHENMFWYRQDPGLGLRLIYFSYDVKMKEKGDIPEGYSVSREKKERFSLILESASTNQTSMYLCASSSGASGSPLHFGNGTRLTVT.

The J gene is TRBJ2-5, the V gene TRBV28; D ambiguous. Per germline, CDR1 MDHEN and CDR2 SYDVKM. Between the trimmed V and J ends, which lost 11 bases and 1 base, there was a span of 14 bases. The CDR3 runs to 13 residues. CDR3 amino acids: CAVSEWVQETQYF. Here the CDR3 DNA reads TGTGCCGTCTCCGAATGGGTCCAAGAGACCCAGTACTTC.

This clone was detected only a few times. In DNA form, the CDR3 reads TGTGCCAGCAGCCTAGGACTAGCGGGGCAGGGGGAGCAGTACTTC. Protein sequence: CASSLGLAGQGEQYF. The gene calls are TRBV11-2 and TRBJ2-7; 12 positions agree with TRBD2. CDR1 and CDR2 (germline): SGHAT, FQNNGV. The CDR3 extends over 15 amino acids. V trimming: 5 bases; J trimming: 7 bases; junction bases outside the gene matches: 9.

The chain recombines TRBV19 with TRBJ2-3, with TRBD2 identical over 8 bases. V gave up 3 bases and J gave up 1 base; unmatched junction bases: 12. This CDR3 has 18 residues. From germline, CDR1 is LNHDA and CDR2 SQIVND (reference sequence). This CDR3 reads CASSMAGTSYRRTDTQYF. The CDR3 nucleotides are TGTGCCAGTAGTATGGCTGGGACTAGTTATCGTCGCACAGATACGCAGTATTTT.

The chain carries TRBV4-1 and TRBJ1-2; D possibly corresponds to TRBD1 (6 bases). From germline, CDR1 is MGHRA and CDR2 YSYEKL. The CDR3 has 17 residues. V gave up 1 base and J gave up 6 bases, with 21 bases separating them. For the CDR3, the DNA is TGCGCCAGCAGCCAAGTCTACTGGGACACCCTTCGGAATGGCTACACCTTC. This encodes CASSQVYWDTLRNGYTF.